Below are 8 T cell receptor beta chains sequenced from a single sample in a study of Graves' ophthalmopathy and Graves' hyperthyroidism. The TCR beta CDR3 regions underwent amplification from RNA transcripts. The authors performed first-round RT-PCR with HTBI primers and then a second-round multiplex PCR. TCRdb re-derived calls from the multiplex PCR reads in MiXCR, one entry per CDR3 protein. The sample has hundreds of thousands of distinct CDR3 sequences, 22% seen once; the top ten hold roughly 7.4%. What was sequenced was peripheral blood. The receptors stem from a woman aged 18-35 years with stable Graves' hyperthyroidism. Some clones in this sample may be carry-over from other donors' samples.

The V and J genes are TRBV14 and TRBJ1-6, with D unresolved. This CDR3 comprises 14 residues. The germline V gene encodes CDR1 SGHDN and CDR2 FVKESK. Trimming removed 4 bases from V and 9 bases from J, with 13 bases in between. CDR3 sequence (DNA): TGTGCCAGCAGCCCGCTGCTGGGGATTTCACCCCTCCACTTT. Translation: CASSPLLGISPLHF.

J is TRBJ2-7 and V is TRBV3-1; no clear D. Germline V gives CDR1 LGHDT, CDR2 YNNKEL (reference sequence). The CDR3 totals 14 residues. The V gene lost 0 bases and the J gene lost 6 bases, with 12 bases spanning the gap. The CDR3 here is CASSQEWGISEQYF. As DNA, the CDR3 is TGTGCCAGCAGCCAAGAGTGGGGTATTTCCGAGCAGTACTTC.

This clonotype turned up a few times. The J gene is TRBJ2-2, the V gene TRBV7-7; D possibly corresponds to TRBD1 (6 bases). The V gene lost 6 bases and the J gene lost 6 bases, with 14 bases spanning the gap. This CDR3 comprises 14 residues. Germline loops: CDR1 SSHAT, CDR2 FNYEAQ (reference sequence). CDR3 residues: CASRSGTTSGELFF. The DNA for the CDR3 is TGTGCCAGCAGATCCGGGACAACCTCCGGGGAGCTGTTTTTT.

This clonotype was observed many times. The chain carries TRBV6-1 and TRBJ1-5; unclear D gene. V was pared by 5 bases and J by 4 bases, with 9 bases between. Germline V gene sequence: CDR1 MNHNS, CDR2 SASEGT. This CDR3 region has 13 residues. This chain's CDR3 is CASSRGGNQPQHF. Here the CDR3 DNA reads TGTGCCAGCAGTCGAGGAGGGAATCAGCCCCAGCATTTT.

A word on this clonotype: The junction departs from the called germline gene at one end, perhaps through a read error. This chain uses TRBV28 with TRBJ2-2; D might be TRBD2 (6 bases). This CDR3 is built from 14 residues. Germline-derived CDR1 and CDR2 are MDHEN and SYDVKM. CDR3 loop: CASKHTGEAGELCF. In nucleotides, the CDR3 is TGTGCCAGCAAGCACACGGGAGAGGCCGGGGAGCTGTGTTTT.

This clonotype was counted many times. The CDR3 loop is CAWRRGNYGYTF. Written as DNA, the CDR3 is TGTGCCTGGCGGCGGGGGAACTATGGCTACACCTTC. The genes are TRBV30 and TRBJ1-2, with D maybe TRBD1 (5 bases). CDR3 size: 12 residues. V dropped 5 bases and J dropped 2 bases, with 9 bases sitting between them. Germline CDR1 is GTSNPN and CDR2 is SVGIG (reference sequence).

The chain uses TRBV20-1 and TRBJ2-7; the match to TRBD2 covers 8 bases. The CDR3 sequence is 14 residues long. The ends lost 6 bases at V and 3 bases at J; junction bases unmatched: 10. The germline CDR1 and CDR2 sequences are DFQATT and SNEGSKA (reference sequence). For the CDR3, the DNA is TGCAGTGCAGCCCGGACTAGCAGACTCTACGAGCAGTACTTC. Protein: CSAARTSRLYEQYF.

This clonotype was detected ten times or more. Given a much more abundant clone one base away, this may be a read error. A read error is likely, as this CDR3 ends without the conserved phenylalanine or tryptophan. In nucleotides, the CDR3 is TGTGCCAGCAGTTCAGGGGGCGCAGGTCAGCCCCAGCATCTT. Protein: CASSSGGAGQPQHL. The chain couples TRBV28 to TRBJ1-5; TRBD1 agrees at 8 bases. Unmatched junction bases numbered 5, after V lost 4 bases and J lost 6 bases. Germline assignment: CDR1 MDHEN and CDR2 SYDVKM. The CDR3 covers 14 residues.